These 30 T cell receptor beta chains originate from one sample sequenced in a study of cytomegalovirus exposure and HLA in healthy donors. The primer mix had 60 Vbeta and 13 Jbeta primers. Using immunoSEQ multiplex PCR, the repertoire was profiled, and TCRdb retains in-frame clones only, with some absent. The profile covers about 160,000 clones, with roughly 75% appearing a single time and 2% to 3% taken by the ten largest. The sample comprised PBMCs. The receptors stem from a female donor in good health and CMV-seronegative.

The V and J genes are TRBV7-2 and TRBJ2-7; TRBD1 might be the D (5 bases). V was cut by 4 bases and J by 3 bases, with 10 bases left in between. This CDR3 comprises 13 residues. CDR1 and CDR2 (germline): SGHTA, FQGNSA. The DNA of the CDR3 is TGTGCCAGCAGCTCAGGACATTTCTACGAGCAGTACTTC. Translation: CASSSGHFYEQYF.

The table lists this clone with a few counts. The CDR3 region is CASSLAPAGGSTDTQYF. Here the CDR3 DNA reads TGTGCCAGCAGCTTAGCGCCGGCGGGGGGGAGCACAGATACGCAGTATTTT. This sequence joins TRBV7-2 and TRBJ2-3; 9 positions agree with TRBD2. V trimming: 0 bases; J trimming: 0 bases; junction bases outside the gene matches: 4. The CDR3 consists of 17 residues. Germline CDR1 and CDR2: SGHTA and FQGNSA.

V gene TRBV6-1 combines with J gene TRBJ2-1; 9 bases match TRBD1. Trimming took 8 bases from V and 9 from J; bases not matched to a gene: 5. Germline V gene sequence: CDR1 MNHNS, CDR2 SASEGT. The CDR3 loop spans 12 amino acids. The CDR3 DNA sequence: TGTGCCAGCGGGACAGGGTGGGGTGAGCAGTTCTTC. Translated, it gives CASGTGWGEQFF.

V is TRBV28 and J is TRBJ2-2; a weak D match, TRBD2 (6 bases). V lost 10 bases and J lost 1, with 7 bases in between. This CDR3 has 12 residues. From germline, CDR1 is MDHEN and CDR2 SYDVKM. Written as DNA, the CDR3 is TGTGCCACGGGAGTGAACACCGGGGAGCTGTTTTTT. Protein: CATGVNTGELFF.

The sample holds a few counts of this clone. V gene TRBV6-6 combines with J gene TRBJ1-3; possibly TRBD1 for D (6 bases). The CDR3 loop spans 15 amino acids. The germline V and J ends were trimmed by 7 bases and 1 base, with 14 bases remaining between them. Germline V gene sequence: CDR1 MNHNY, CDR2 SVGAGI (reference sequence). The DNA for the CDR3 is TGTGCCAGCAATGGACTCGACAGGTCTGGAAACACCATATATTTT. Translated, it gives CASNGLDRSGNTIYF.

The CDR3 loop reads CASRTSGTHEQYF. The CDR3 coding sequence is TGTGCCAGCAGAACTAGCGGGACCCACGAGCAGTACTTC. This chain connects TRBV7-2 to TRBJ2-7; 10 bases match TRBD2. V lost 6 bases to trimming and J lost 5 bases; unmatched junction nucleotides: 4. CDR3 size: 13 residues. Per germline, CDR1 SGHTA and CDR2 FQGNSA.

The chain has TRBV4-2 and TRBJ1-4; TRBD1 is a possible D gene (6 bases). Trimming left V 3 bases short and J 8 bases short, with 22 bases between. The CDR3 loop spans 17 amino acids. Germline V CDR1 and CDR2: LGHNA, YNFKEQ. The CDR3 region has the DNA TGTGCCAGCAGCCACGCGAATCGGGGAGAGGGGGGGGAAAAACTGTTTTTT. This codes for CASSHANRGEGGEKLFF.

The chain joins TRBV15 to TRBJ2-5, with 8 nucleotides matching TRBD1. The CDR3 is made up of 16 amino acids. Germline values: CDR1 LNHNV, CDR2 YYDKDF (reference sequence). The trim removed 0 bases at V and 5 bases at J, leaving 8 bases unmatched. The DNA of the CDR3 is TGTGCCACCAGCAGAGATAGCAGGGGGCTAATTGAGACCCAGTACTTC. Translated: CATSRDSRGLIETQYF.

This clone was seen just once. This rearrangement joins TRBV7-9 to TRBJ1-6; the match to TRBD1 covers 9 bases. Germline assignment: CDR1 SEHNR and CDR2 FQNEAQ (reference sequence). CDR3 length: 18 amino acids. Trimming cost V 4 bases and J 0 bases; bases outside gene matches: 7. CDR3 sequence (DNA): TGTGCCAGCAGCTCACCGGGACAGGGAAGCTCCTATAATTCACCCCTCCACTTT. Its protein is CASSSPGQGSSYNSPLHF.

This chain connects TRBV13 to TRBJ1-1; D possibly corresponds to TRBD1 (6 bases). V dropped 3 bases and J dropped 6 bases, with 11 bases sitting between them. This CDR3 region has 13 residues. Germline V gives CDR1 PRHDT, CDR2 FYEKMQ (reference sequence). The CDR3 region has the DNA TGTGCCAGCAGCTTGCGGACAGCCGCTGAAGCTTTCTTT. Translating it yields CASSLRTAAEAFF.

The rearrangement links TRBV4-2 to TRBJ1-1; 7 nucleotides match TRBD1. V lost 4 bases to trimming and J lost 2 bases; unmatched junction nucleotides: 4. Germline lookup yields CDR1 LGHNA and CDR2 YNFKEQ. This CDR3 region has 14 residues. Written as DNA, the CDR3 is TGTGCCAGCAGCCGCCAGGGGGGAAACACTGAAGCTTTCTTT. Its translation: CASSRQGGNTEAFF.

CDR3 region: CASSSAVTGGTEAFF. The CDR3 bases are TGTGCCAGCAGCTCCGCGGTGACAGGAGGCACTGAAGCTTTCTTT. J is TRBJ1-1 and V is TRBV7-9, with D possibly matching TRBD1 (6 bases). CDR3 length: 15 residues. V was trimmed by 4 bases and J by 4 bases, leaving 16 bases between them. Germline V gives CDR1 SEHNR, CDR2 FQNEAQ (reference sequence).

The rearrangement joins TRBV5-1 to TRBJ2-5; TRBD2 aligns across 15 bases. Germline V gives CDR1 SGHRS, CDR2 YFSETQ. The CDR3 contains 16 residues. Trimming at V came to 4 bases and at J to 4 bases, leaving 5 bases not matched to a gene. The CDR3 DNA follows: TGCGCCAGCAGCCCCCGGACTAGCGGGGGGGGAGAGACCCAGTACTTC. Residues: CASSPRTSGGGETQYF.

This sequence joins TRBV18 and TRBJ2-1; tentatively, D is TRBD1 (5 bases). The CDR3 spans 15 residues. The germline CDR1 and CDR2 sequences are KGHSH and LQKENI. Trimming removed 6 bases from V and 6 bases from J, with 18 bases in between. CDR3 protein: CASSEAPKGVNEQFF. For the CDR3, the DNA is TGTGCCAGCTCGGAAGCGCCAAAAGGGGTCAATGAGCAGTTCTTC.

The chain is built from TRBV19 and TRBJ1-1; weak D call: TRBD1 (5 bases). Per the germline V gene, CDR1 is LNHDA and CDR2 is SQIVND (reference sequence). The CDR3 consists of 13 residues. The V and J ends lost 3 bases and 5 bases respectively, with 10 bases between them. In DNA, the CDR3 is TGTGCCAGTAGTATGGGCAGGGTAACTGAAGCTTTCTTT. Translation gives CASSMGRVTEAFF.

V is TRBV28 and J is TRBJ2-1; 13 nucleotides agree with TRBD2. V dropped 4 bases and J dropped 8; count of bases not matched to a gene: 5. From germline, CDR1 is MDHEN and CDR2 SYDVKM. The CDR3 is 15 residues long. The CDR3 is CASSSPGTSGDEQFF. DNA for the CDR3: TGTGCCAGCAGTTCCCCCGGGACTAGCGGGGATGAGCAGTTCTTC.

The V and J genes are TRBV28 and TRBJ2-3; D perhaps matches TRBD2 (5 bases). The germline V gene has CDR1 MDHEN and CDR2 SYDVKM. Trimming took off 6 bases at V and 2 bases at J, with 18 bases between the two ends. The CDR3 runs 16 residues. The CDR3: CASRKGFFRDTDTQYF. CDR3 nucleotide sequence: TGTGCCAGCAGAAAAGGGTTCTTTCGGGACACAGATACGCAGTATTTT.

This clone was seen only once. V is TRBV19 and J is TRBJ1-3, with D unclear. Germline V CDR1 and CDR2: LNHDA, SQIVND (reference sequence). V was shortened by 7 bases and J by 0 bases, with 13 bases between the two germline ends. The CDR3 is 15 residues long. The CDR3 spells CASTSLRSSGNTIYF. In DNA form, the CDR3 reads TGTGCCAGTACCTCCCTCAGAAGCTCTGGAAACACCATATATTTT.

This chain links TRBV5-4 with TRBJ2-3; TRBD2 matches 7 bases. The germline CDR1 and CDR2 sequences are SGHNT and YYREEE (reference sequence). The CDR3 has 16 amino acids. V lost 4 bases, J lost 4 bases, and 12 bases stayed unmatched. CDR3 nucleotide sequence: TGTGCCAGCAGCACGCGGCGTCTAGCGGTCTCAGATACGCAGTATTTT. Translated: CASSTRRLAVSDTQYF.

V is TRBV27 and J is TRBJ1-1, with a possible D match to TRBD1 (6 bases). V was shortened by 7 bases and J by 2 bases, with 8 bases between the two germline ends. Germline V gene data show CDR1 as MNHEY and CDR2 as SMNVEV (reference sequence). The CDR3 loop spans 12 amino acids. CDR3 DNA sequence: TGTGCCAGCATTGGGGGCAACACTGAAGCTTTCTTT. Amino acid sequence: CASIGGNTEAFF.

V and J are TRBV29-1 and TRBJ1-2, with a tentative D call TRBD1 (5 bases). CDR3 size: 17 residues. The V end lost 3 bases, the J end lost 7 bases, and 27 bases lay between the germline ends. Germline values: CDR1 SQVTM, CDR2 ANQGSEA. DNA for the CDR3: TGCAGCGTTGAGGTAGGGACGGGCGGGATGGAATTCATTGGCTACACCTTC. Residues: CSVEVGTGGMEFIGYTF.

This clone was found a few times. The V gene is TRBV5-1, the J gene TRBJ1-1; D is perhaps TRBD1 (5 bases). The V and J ends lost 4 bases and 1 base respectively, with 11 bases between them. This CDR3 contains 14 residues. In germline, CDR1 is SGHRS, CDR2 YFSETQ. The CDR3 DNA reads as TGCGCCAGCAGCACGGGACTCCAGAACACTGAAGCTTTCTTT. Translating it yields CASSTGLQNTEAFF.

The chain employs TRBV28 and TRBJ2-5; D remains unclear. Germline V CDR1 and CDR2: MDHEN, SYDVKM. Between the trimmed V and J ends, which lost 6 bases and 7 bases, there was a span of 9 bases. The CDR3 spans 11 residues. The CDR3 here is CASRSPVTQYF. The CDR3, as DNA: TGTGCCAGCAGGTCGCCGGTGACCCAGTACTTC. Full variable domain (remainder filled in from reference TRBV28 and TRBJ2-5): DVKVTQSSRYLVKRTGEKVFLECVQDMDHENMFWYRQDPGLGLRLIYFSYDVKMKEKGDIPEGYSVSREKKERFSLILESASTNQTSMYLCASRSPVTQYFGPGTRLLVL.

This rearrangement joins TRBV18 to TRBJ2-7; possible D gene TRBD1, 5 bases. Germline CDR1 KGHSH, CDR2 LQKENI. Deletions cut 3 bases from V and 5 bases from J, with 14 bases between. The CDR3 extends over 14 amino acids. For the CDR3, the DNA is TGTGCCAGCTCACCCCCCGGCAGGGCCCACGAGCAGTACTTC. Protein: CASSPPGRAHEQYF.

This clone was detected a few times. This chain uses TRBV19 with TRBJ1-1; the D gene is possibly TRBD1 (5 bases). V lost 10 bases, J lost 0 bases, and 15 bases lay in between. Looked up from germline, CDR1 is LNHDA and CDR2 is SQIVND (reference sequence). This CDR3 has 14 residues. The CDR3 DNA sequence: TGTGCCACCATAGAGACAGAGATGAACACTGAAGCTTTCTTT. Its translation is CATIETEMNTEAFF.

The rearrangement joins TRBV6-4 to TRBJ2-7; TRBD2 matches at 7 bases. V shed 7 bases and J 0 bases; nucleotides not matched to a gene: 6. Looked up from germline, CDR1 is MRHNA and CDR2 is SNTAGT. This CDR3 is built from 14 residues. CDR3 coding DNA: TGTGCCAGCACCCTAAGCGGGATCTCCTACGAGCAGTACTTC. Encoded protein: CASTLSGISYEQYF.

The chain recombines TRBV4-1 with TRBJ1-2, with D maybe TRBD1 (6 bases). Trimming pared 1 base from V and 8 bases from J, leaving 14 bases between. CDR3 length equals 14 residues. Germline CDR1 is MGHRA and CDR2 is YSYEKL. The CDR3 spells CASSQGETGEGYTF. The CDR3, as DNA: TGCGCCAGCAGCCAAGGAGAGACAGGCGAGGGCTACACCTTC.

This clone was seen only once. This chain joins TRBV4-3 and TRBJ2-3; a possible D gene is TRBD1 (5 bases). V was shortened by 3 bases and J by 3 bases, with 13 bases between the two germline ends. The CDR3 is 15 residues long. Germline loops: CDR1 LGHNA, CDR2 YSLEER. CDR3 DNA sequence: TGCGCCAGCAGCCAGAAGGGGCCTGGGACAGATACGCAGTATTTT. Residues: CASSQKGPGTDTQYF.

The CDR3 loop reads CASSPDGLSGNTIYF. The CDR3 DNA follows: TGCGCCAGCAGCCCGGACGGACTCTCTGGAAACACCATATATTTT. The chain couples TRBV5-1 to TRBJ1-3, with unresolved D. The length of the CDR3 is 15 residues. CDR1 is SGHRS, CDR2 YFSETQ, per germline. V shed 4 bases and J shed 0 bases, with 11 bases lying between them.

The J gene is TRBJ2-1, the V gene TRBV7-3, with D unclear. Germline-derived CDR1 and CDR2 are SGHTA and FQGTGA. V lost 2 bases and J lost 9, with 5 bases in between. The CDR3 covers 11 residues. CDR3 protein: CASSLGSEQFF. DNA for the CDR3: TGTGCCAGCAGCTTAGGTAGTGAGCAGTTCTTC.